The 22 T cell receptor beta chains below all came from one sample that was sequenced in a study of technical replicates of blood from several donors. Clones were read by immunoSEQ multiplex PCR, and TCRdb kept only the in-frame ones, dropping some. The repertoire holds about 94,000 clones, nearly 97% seen once, with around 0.22% in the top ten. The sample was T cells isolated from PBMCs. The source of these receptors is a human donor in good health.

The V and J genes are TRBV29-1 and TRBJ2-1, with TRBD1 as a possible D gene (5 bases). With 7 bases removed from V and 9 bases from J, the gap between germline ends came to 10 bases. Germline loops: CDR1 SQVTM, CDR2 ANQGSEA. There are 10 residues in the CDR3. For the CDR3, the DNA is TGCAGCGCCAGAAGGGGTGAGCAGTTCTTC. Encoded protein: CSARRGEQFF.

This clone showed up just once. The limits of the CDR3 on the DNA are not certain, so only TCRdb's listed CDR3 is given. The chain employs TRBV2 and TRBJ2-3; the tabulated D call, TRBD2, remains unverified against the DNA. Germline loops: CDR1 SNHLY, CDR2 FYNNEI. The CDR3 is 20 amino acids in total, end residues counted. CDR3 sequence: CASQPGLAGGLYLCTDTQYF.

The V gene is TRBV2, the J gene TRBJ1-2; TRBD1 matches at 8 bases. The CDR3 totals 14 residues. The V gene end was trimmed by 2 bases and the J gene end by 4 bases; junction bases not matched to a gene: 3. CDR1 is SNHLY, CDR2 FYNNEI, per germline. This CDR3 is CASSEQGAAYGYTF. The CDR3 DNA is TGTGCCAGCAGTGAACAGGGGGCGGCCTATGGCTACACCTTC.

This clone was detected only a few times. CDR3 amino acids: CASSPLQTNTEAFF. The DNA for the CDR3 is TGTGCCAGCTCCCCCTTACAAACGAACACTGAAGCTTTCTTT. This chain uses TRBV18 with TRBJ1-1; D unclear. Trimming shortened V by 6 bases and J by 1 base, and 12 bases separated the two germline ends. The CDR3 extends over 14 amino acids. Germline CDR1 and CDR2: KGHSH and LQKENI.

This clone was counted a single time. V and J are TRBV27 and TRBJ2-2; 8 bases agree with TRBD2. The CDR3 contains 15 residues. Germline V gene sequence: CDR1 MNHEY, CDR2 SMNVEV (reference sequence). V gave up 2 bases and J gave up 5 bases; unmatched junction bases: 4. The CDR3 DNA reads TGTGCCAGCAGTTTAGTAGCGGGGCTTACCGGGGAGCTGTTTTTT. This codes for CASSLVAGLTGELFF.

This chain connects TRBV21-1 to TRBJ2-7; the table's D gene call, TRBD2, was not cross checked with the DNA. TRBV21-1 is labeled a pseudogene. The CDR3 contains 15 residues. This chain's CDR3 is CASSKELVPCYEQYF. The CDR3 DNA reads as TGTGCCAGCAGCAAAGAACTAGTGCCTTGCTACGAGCAGTACTTC.

The rearrangement uses TRBV11-3 and TRBJ2-3; maybe TRBD2 (5 bases). The CDR3 consists of 14 residues. The ends were cut back, 1 base at V and 3 bases at J, with 8 bases in the middle. The germline V gene encodes CDR1 SGHNT and CDR2 YENEEA. The CDR3 nucleotides read TGTGCCAGCAGCTTAGGGGAGAGGACAGATACGCAGTATTTT. It is translated as CASSLGERTDTQYF.

The rearrangement joins TRBV2 to TRBJ1-2; a possible D gene is TRBD1 (5 bases). CDR1 and CDR2 (germline): SNHLY, FYNNEI. The ends were cut back, 3 bases at V and 3 bases at J, with 14 bases in the middle. The CDR3 runs to 15 residues. In DNA form, the CDR3 reads TGTGCCAGCAGTGAGATGGTACAGGACCACTATGGCTACACCTTC. It is translated as CASSEMVQDHYGYTF. Drawing the rest from reference TRBV2 and TRBJ1-2, the complete variable domain is EPEVTQTPSHQVTQMGQEVILRCVPISNHLYFYWYRQILGQKVEFLVSFYNNEISEKSEIFDDQFSVERPDGSNFTLKIRSTKLEDSAMYFCASSEMVQDHYGYTFGSGTRLTVV.

The chain is built from TRBV2 and TRBJ2-5, with unresolved D. CDR3 length equals 13 residues. Germline loops: CDR1 SNHLY, CDR2 FYNNEI. V was clipped by 8 bases and J by 3 bases, with 13 bases between them. CDR3 nucleotides: TGTGCCAGCCATACCACTGTGGAAGAGACCCAGTACTTC. This encodes CASHTTVEETQYF.

The J gene is TRBJ2-4, the V gene TRBV19; 13 nucleotides match TRBD2. This CDR3 has 17 residues. V lost 6 bases, J lost 6 bases, and 11 bases stayed unmatched. Germline assignment: CDR1 LNHDA and CDR2 SQIVND (reference sequence). The chain's CDR3 is CASSDRGLAGEGNIQYF. DNA for the CDR3: TGTGCCAGTAGCGATCGTGGACTAGCGGGAGAGGGAAACATTCAGTACTTC.

The chain has TRBV6-1 and TRBJ2-7, with D maybe TRBD2 (7 bases). Germline V gives CDR1 MNHNS, CDR2 SASEGT. Trimming left V 1 base short and J 3 bases short, with 13 bases between. CDR3 size: 15 residues. CDR3 protein: CASSEVWRGGYEQYF. The CDR3 coding sequence is TGTGCCAGCAGTGAAGTCTGGAGGGGGGGCTACGAGCAGTACTTC.

Written as DNA, the CDR3 is TGTGCCAGCAGTATTACAGGGGGCAATCAGCCCCAGCATTTT. It is translated as CASSITGGNQPQHF. This rearrangement joins TRBV28 to TRBJ1-5, with TRBD1 identical over 7 bases. Germline-derived CDR1 and CDR2 are MDHEN and SYDVKM. The junction had 3 bases not matched to a gene; V was cut back by 5 bases and J by 2 bases. This CDR3 region has 14 residues.

In nucleotides, the CDR3 is TGTGCCCGAAGCTCCCACGGGGGGCAGGAGCAGTACTTC. Translated, it gives CARSSHGGQEQYF. J is TRBJ2-7 and V is TRBV30, with D perhaps matching TRBD2 (7 bases). Germline V CDR1 and CDR2: GTSNPN, SVGIG (reference sequence). Between the trimmed V and J ends, which lost 8 bases and 7 bases, there was a span of 21 bases. This CDR3 region has 13 residues.

The chain is built from TRBV19 and TRBJ2-7, with a possible D match to TRBD2 (6 bases). The CDR3 totals 14 residues. Trimming stripped 6 bases from V and 3 bases from J, with 15 bases between. Germline V lookup: CDR1 LNHDA, CDR2 SQIVND (reference sequence). CDR3 residues: CASSETGRNYEQYF. The CDR3 DNA follows: TGTGCCAGTAGCGAGACCGGGAGAAACTACGAGCAGTACTTC.

CDR3: CASSLGATGYTF. CDR3 coding DNA: TGTGCCAGCAGCTTAGGGGCTACTGGCTACACCTTC. The J gene is TRBJ1-2, the V gene TRBV7-9, with D uncertain. V was pared by 1 base and J by 7 bases, with 7 bases between. This CDR3 has 12 amino acids. Germline CDR1 reads SEHNR; CDR2 reads FQNEAQ (reference sequence). Together with reference TRBV7-9 and TRBJ1-2, the CDR3 gives the full variable domain: DTGVSQNPRHKITKRGQNVTFRCDPISEHNRLYWYRQTLGQGPEFLTYFQNEAQLEKSRLLSDRFSAERPKGSFSTLEIQRTEQGDSAMYLCASSLGATGYTFGSGTRLTVV.

The gene calls are TRBV18 and TRBJ2-3; D remains unclear. The V gene's germline CDR1 is KGHSH and CDR2 LQKENI. V was cut by 6 bases and J by 4 bases, with 20 bases left in between. This CDR3 has 16 amino acids. The CDR3 sequence is CASSSAYTFPPDTQYF. The CDR3 nucleotides read TGTGCCAGCTCCTCCGCCTATACCTTCCCCCCAGATACGCAGTATTTT.

The count of this clone is one. J is TRBJ2-1 and V is TRBV29-1, with TRBD2 matching 8 bases. This CDR3 region has 15 residues. Germline loops: CDR1 SQVTM, CDR2 ANQGSEA. The junction had 11 bases not matched to a gene; V was cut back by 4 bases and J by 6 bases. In DNA, the CDR3 is TGCAGCGTTGTGTTAGCGGGAAGGAGGGGCAATGAGCAGTTCTTC. It encodes CSVVLAGRRGNEQFF.

The chain recombines TRBV7-9 with TRBJ2-3; maybe TRBD2 (6 bases). Germline V gene lookup returns CDR1 SEHNR and CDR2 FQNEAQ (reference sequence). Trimming took off 0 bases at V and 2 bases at J, with 12 bases between the two ends. The CDR3 runs 16 residues. CDR3 sequence: CASSLASSGNTDTQYF. CDR3 nucleotides: TGTGCCAGCAGCTTAGCGAGTAGCGGAAACACAGATACGCAGTATTTT.

The chain employs TRBV7-9 and TRBJ2-2; a weak D match, TRBD1 (5 bases). Germline V gives CDR1 SEHNR, CDR2 FQNEAQ (reference sequence). This CDR3 region has 17 residues. V lost 2 bases and J 2 bases, leaving 15 bases between the germline ends. CDR3 protein: CASSLLSTRGNTGELFF. As DNA, the CDR3 is TGTGCCAGCAGCTTACTTTCCACAAGGGGTAACACCGGGGAGCTGTTTTTT.

The V and J genes are TRBV18 and TRBJ1-2; TRBD1 might be the D (5 bases). V lost 3 bases and J lost 4, with 24 bases in between. This CDR3 spans 18 amino acids. CDR1 and CDR2 from the germline V gene are KGHSH and LQKENI. CDR3 bases: TGTGCCAGCTCACCCCTACCGGACACCCGGGCGGAGAGCTATGGCTACACCTTC. Translated, it gives CASSPLPDTRAESYGYTF.

V is TRBV7-9 and J is TRBJ2-7; 10 nucleotides agree with TRBD1. V lost 4 bases, J lost 0 bases, and 3 bases stayed unmatched. CDR3 length equals 15 residues. From germline, CDR1 is SEHNR and CDR2 FQNEAQ (reference sequence). CDR3 in amino acids: CASSSGQGISYEQYF. As DNA, the CDR3 is TGTGCCAGCAGCTCGGGACAGGGGATCTCCTACGAGCAGTACTTC. The variable domain in full, with the rest retrieved from reference TRBV7-9 and TRBJ2-7, is DTGVSQNPRHKITKRGQNVTFRCDPISEHNRLYWYRQTLGQGPEFLTYFQNEAQLEKSRLLSDRFSAERPKGSFSTLEIQRTEQGDSAMYLCASSSGQGISYEQYFGPGTRLTVT.

The CDR3 bases are TGTGCCAGCAGCACAGGGGGCCTACACACCATATATTTT. Protein: CASSTGGLHTIYF. V usage is TRBV6-5 and J usage is TRBJ1-3; TRBD1 matches 9 bases. This CDR3 has 13 amino acids. V dropped 6 bases and J dropped 8; count of bases not matched to a gene: 5. Per germline, CDR1 MNHEY and CDR2 SVGAGI.